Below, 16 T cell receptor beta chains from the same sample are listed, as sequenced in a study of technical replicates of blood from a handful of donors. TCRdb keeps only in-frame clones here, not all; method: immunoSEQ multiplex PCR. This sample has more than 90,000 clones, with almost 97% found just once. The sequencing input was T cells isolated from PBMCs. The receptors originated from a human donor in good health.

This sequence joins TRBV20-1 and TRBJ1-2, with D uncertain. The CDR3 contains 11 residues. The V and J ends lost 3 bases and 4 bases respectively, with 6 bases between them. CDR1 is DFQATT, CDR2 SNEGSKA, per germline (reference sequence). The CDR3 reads CSASQAYGYTF. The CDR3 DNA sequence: TGCAGTGCTAGTCAGGCCTATGGCTACACCTTC.

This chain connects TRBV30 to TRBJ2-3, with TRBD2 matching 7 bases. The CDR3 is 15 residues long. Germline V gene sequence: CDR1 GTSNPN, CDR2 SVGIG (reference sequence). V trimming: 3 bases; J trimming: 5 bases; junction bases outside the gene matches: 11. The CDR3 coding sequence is TGTGCCTGGAGCGCTGACGGACTAGAAGGAGATACGCAGTATTTT. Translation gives CAWSADGLEGDTQYF. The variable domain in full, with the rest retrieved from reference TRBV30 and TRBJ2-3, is SQTIHQWPATLVQPVGSPLSLECTVEGTSNPNLYWYRQAAGRGLQLLFYSVGIGQISSEVPQNLSASRPQDRQFILSSKKLLLSDSGFYLCAWSADGLEGDTQYFGPGTRLTVL.

CDR3 sequence: CASSLVQARWADNEQFF. CDR3 nucleotides: TGTGCCAGCAGCTTAGTACAGGCAAGGTGGGCCGACAATGAGCAGTTCTTC. The rearrangement uses TRBV7-8 and TRBJ2-1; a weak D match, TRBD1 (5 bases). The CDR3 is 17 amino acids. Germline loops: CDR1 SGHVS, CDR2 FQNEAQ. Trimming pared 1 base from V and 5 bases from J, leaving 18 bases between.

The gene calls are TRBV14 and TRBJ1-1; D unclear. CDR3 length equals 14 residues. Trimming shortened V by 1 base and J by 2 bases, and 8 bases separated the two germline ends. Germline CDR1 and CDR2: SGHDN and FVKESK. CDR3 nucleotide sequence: TGTGCCAGCAGCCAAGGGCAGTCCAACACTGAAGCTTTCTTT. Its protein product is CASSQGQSNTEAFF.

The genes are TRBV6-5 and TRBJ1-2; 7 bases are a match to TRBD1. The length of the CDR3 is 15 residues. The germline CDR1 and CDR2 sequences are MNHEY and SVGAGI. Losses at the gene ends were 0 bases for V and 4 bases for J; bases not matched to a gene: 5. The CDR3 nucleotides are TGTGCCAGCAGTTACTCGGAGACAGGGATCTATGGCTACACCTTC. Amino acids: CASSYSETGIYGYTF.

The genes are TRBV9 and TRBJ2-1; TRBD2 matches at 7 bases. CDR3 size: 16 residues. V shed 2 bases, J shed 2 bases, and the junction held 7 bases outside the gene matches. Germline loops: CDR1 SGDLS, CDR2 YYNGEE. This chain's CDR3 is CASSVGGSDAYNEQFF. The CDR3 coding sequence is TGTGCCAGCAGCGTTGGCGGGAGTGACGCCTACAATGAGCAGTTCTTC.

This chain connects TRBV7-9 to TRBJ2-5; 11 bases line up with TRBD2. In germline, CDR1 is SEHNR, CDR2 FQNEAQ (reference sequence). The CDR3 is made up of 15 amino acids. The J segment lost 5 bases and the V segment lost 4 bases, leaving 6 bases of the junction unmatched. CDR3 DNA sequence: TGTGCCAGCAGCTCTACTAGCGGGAGAAAGGAGACCCAGTACTTC. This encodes CASSSTSGRKETQYF.

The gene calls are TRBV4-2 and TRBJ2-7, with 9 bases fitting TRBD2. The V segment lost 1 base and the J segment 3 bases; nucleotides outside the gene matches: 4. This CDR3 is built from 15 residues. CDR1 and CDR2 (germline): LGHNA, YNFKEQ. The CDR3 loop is CASSQVSGGVYEQYF. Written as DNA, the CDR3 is TGTGCCAGCAGCCAAGTTAGCGGGGGAGTCTACGAGCAGTACTTC.

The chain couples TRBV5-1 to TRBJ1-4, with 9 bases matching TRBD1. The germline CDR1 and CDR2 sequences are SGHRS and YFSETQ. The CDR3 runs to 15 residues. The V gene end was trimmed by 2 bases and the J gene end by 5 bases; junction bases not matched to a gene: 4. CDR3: CASSFGTGLNEKLFF. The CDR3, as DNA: TGCGCCAGCAGCTTTGGGACAGGGCTAAATGAAAAACTGTTTTTT. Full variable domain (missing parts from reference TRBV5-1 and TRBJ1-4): KAGVTQTPRYLIKTRGQQVTLSCSPISGHRSVSWYQQTPGQGLQFLFEYFSETQRNKGNFPGRFSGRQFSNSRSEMNVSTLELGDSALYLCASSFGTGLNEKLFFGSGTQLSVL.

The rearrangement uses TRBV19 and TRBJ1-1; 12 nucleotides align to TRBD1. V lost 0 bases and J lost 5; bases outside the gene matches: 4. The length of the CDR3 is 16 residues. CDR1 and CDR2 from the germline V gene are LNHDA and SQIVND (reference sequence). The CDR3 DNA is TGTGCCAGTAGTATAGACCGGGACAGGGGGCAAACTGAAGCTTTCTTT. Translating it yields CASSIDRDRGQTEAFF. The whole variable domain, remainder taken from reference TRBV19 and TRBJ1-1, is DGGITQSPKYLFRKEGQNVTLSCEQNLNHDAMYWYRQDPGQGLRLIYYSQIVNDFQKGDIAEGYSVSREKKESFPLTVTSAQKNPTAFYLCASSIDRDRGQTEAFFGQGTRLTVV.

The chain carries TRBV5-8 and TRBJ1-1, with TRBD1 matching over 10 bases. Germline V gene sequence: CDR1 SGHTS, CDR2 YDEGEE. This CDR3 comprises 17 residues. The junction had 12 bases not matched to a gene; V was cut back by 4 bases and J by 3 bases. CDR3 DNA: TGTGCCAGCAGCGCTAGGACAGGGGGGGCTTTCGACACTGAAGCTTTCTTT. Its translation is CASSARTGGAFDTEAFF.

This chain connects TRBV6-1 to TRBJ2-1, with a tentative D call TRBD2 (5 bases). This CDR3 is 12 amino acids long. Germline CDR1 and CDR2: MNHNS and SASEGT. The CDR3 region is CATRYSGNEQFF. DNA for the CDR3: TGTGCGACAAGATATTCGGGAAATGAGCAGTTCTTC.

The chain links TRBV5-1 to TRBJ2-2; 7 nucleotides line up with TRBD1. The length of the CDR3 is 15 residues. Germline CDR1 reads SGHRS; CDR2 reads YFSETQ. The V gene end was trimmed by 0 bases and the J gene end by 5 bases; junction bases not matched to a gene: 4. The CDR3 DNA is TGCGCCAGCAGCTTGGACAGGGGATTGACCGGGGAGCTGTTTTTT. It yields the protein CASSLDRGLTGELFF.

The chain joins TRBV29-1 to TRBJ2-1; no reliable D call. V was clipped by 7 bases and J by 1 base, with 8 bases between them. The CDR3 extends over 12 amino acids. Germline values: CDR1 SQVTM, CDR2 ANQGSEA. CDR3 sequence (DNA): TGCAGCGGAGACAAGTCCTACAATGAGCAGTTCTTC. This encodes CSGDKSYNEQFF.

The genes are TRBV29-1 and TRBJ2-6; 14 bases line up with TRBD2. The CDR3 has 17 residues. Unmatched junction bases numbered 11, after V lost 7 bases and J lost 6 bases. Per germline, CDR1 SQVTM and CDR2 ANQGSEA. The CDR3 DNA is TGCAGCGCTGGGGGACTAGCGGGAGATTTTTCGGCCAACGTCCTGACTTTC. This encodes CSAGGLAGDFSANVLTF.

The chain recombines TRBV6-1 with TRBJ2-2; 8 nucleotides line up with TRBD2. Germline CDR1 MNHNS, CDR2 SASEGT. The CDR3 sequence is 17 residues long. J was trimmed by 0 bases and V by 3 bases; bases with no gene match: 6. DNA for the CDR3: TGTGCCAGCAGTGAGGTTACTAGCGGTACGAACACCGGGGAGCTGTTTTTT. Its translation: CASSEVTSGTNTGELFF.